These T cell receptor beta chains were read from a single sample in a study of post-analysis software for immune sequencing data. TCRdb itself ran the PCR reads through MiXCR, one entry per CDR3 protein. The repertoire holds roughly 730,000 distinct CDR3 sequences, with 30% as singletons. Sequenced sample: blood. The receptors come from a girl aged 5-17 years with multiple sclerosis. Each CDR3 is given with its conserved first and last residue. A D gene is named only where the DNA matches it firmly. A row's size may be missing; if present it is once, few, many or a size class.

>-|TRBV5-5|-|TRBJ1-4
TGTGCCAGCAGCTTAGATCCGACGCGAGGTTTTGGGGAAAAACTGTTTTTT
CASSLDPTRGFGEKLFF
>few|TRBV20-1|TRBD2|TRBJ2-1
TGCAGTGCTAGATGGTCTAGCGGGGGGTACAATGAGCAGTTCTTC
CSARWSSGGYNEQFF
>-|TRBV7-2|-|TRBJ2-5
TGTGCCAGCAGCGTGCAAATGGTAGAGACCCAGTACTTC
CASSVQMVETQYF
>many|TRBV10-3|-|TRBJ2-5
TGTGCCATCAGTGAGTCGCAGGGGGAGACCCAGTACTTC
CAISESQGETQYF
>few|TRBV5-6|-|TRBJ2-1
TGTGCCAGCAGCTTGCTTCGATGGCCCCAACAGTTCTTC
CASSLLRWPQQFF
>few|TRBV6-6|TRBD1|TRBJ1-2
TGTGCCAGCAGTCACCATGGGCAGGGGGCTTATGGCTACACCTTC
CASSHHGQGAYGYTF
>-|TRBV6-6|-|TRBJ2-5
TGTGCCAGCAGTTTGCCGACTAGGTACCAAGAGACCCAGTACTTC
CASSLPTRYQETQYF
>-|TRBV20-1|-|TRBJ2-7
TGCAGTGCTCCGGCGCTCGACCAGGAATACGAGCAGTACTTC
CSAPALDQEYEQYF
>-|TRBV20-1|-|TRBJ2-1
TGCAGTGCTAGGGAGGGCAGGGTTCAGTTCTTC
CSAREGRVQFF
>-|TRBV9|TRBD2|TRBJ2-2
TGTGCCAGCAGCGTAGAACCGGGAGGGCCCTCCGGGGAGCTGTTTTTT
CASSVEPGGPSGELFF
>many|TRBV7-9|-|TRBJ2-5
TGTGCCAGCAGCCACCGGGCCCTTCAAGAGACCCAGTACTTC
CASSHRALQETQYF
>few|TRBV10-2|-|TRBJ1-2
TGCGCCAGCAGCCCTACGCCCCGGGATCTAGAGGGGCGCTATGGCTACACCTTC
CASSPTPRDLEGRYGYTF
>few|TRBV18|-|TRBJ1-1
TGTGCCAGCTCCAGGGCTACTTCGGGGAACACTGAAGCTTTCTTT
CASSRATSGNTEAFF
>few|TRBV4-1|-|TRBJ1-6
TGCGCCAGCAGCCAAGATCCCCCCCAGAGCTCCTATAATTCACCCCTCCACTTT
CASSQDPPQSSYNSPLHF
>few|TRBV28|-|TRBJ2-3
TGTGCCAGCAGTTGGGTACAGGAGTACACAGATACGCAGTATTTT
CASSWVQEYTDTQYF
>many|TRBV7-9|-|TRBJ1-1
TGTGCCAGCAGCTTAAAGGGCACTGAAGCTTTCTTT
CASSLKGTEAFF
>-|TRBV7-2|TRBD2|TRBJ2-1
TGTGCCAGCAGCTTAGCCCCTAGCGGGCACTTATACAATGAGCAGTTCTTC
CASSLAPSGHLYNEQFF